The T cell receptor (beta chain) under discussion was sequenced for a study of T cells in Graves' hyperthyroidism and ophthalmopathy. On the study more broadly: Peripheral blood was secured at the point of initial diagnosis, before any treatment.

Subjects with ophthalmopathy showed a Clinical Activity Score no lower than 3, a NOSPECS grade no lower than 4, and a duration shorter than 3 months. Diagnosis rested on symptoms, serum thyroxine and TRAb, thyroid ultrasound, and orbital computed tomography. Authors of the study amplified TCR beta CDR3 regions from RNA transcripts. First-round RT-PCR of the TCR CDR3 relied on the HTBI primer set. TCRdb reprocessed the multiplex PCR reads via MiXCR and lists one record per CDR3 protein. This table holds 250,000 to 400,000 distinct CDR3 sequences, roughly an eighth found once. This clonotype was detected ten times or more. This TCR came from a woman aged 40-49 years with Graves' ophthalmopathy. The sequenced sample consisted of blood.

The CDR3 region has the DNA TGTGCCAGCAACCGGGGACAGGGGGCGCTTGGCTACACCTTC. Its translation is CASNRGQGALGYTF. The V call is TRBV3-1, the J call TRBJ1-2, with 12 positions matching TRBD1. The CDR3 runs to 14 residues. The V gene end was trimmed by 7 bases and the J gene end by 7 bases; junction bases not matched to a gene: 7. The germline gives CDR1 LGHDT, CDR2 YNNKEL (reference sequence).